The present TCR beta chain was sequenced within a study of blood T cell repertoires in COVID-19. CDR3 length equals 12 residues. Germline-derived CDR1 and CDR2 are SGHAT and FQNNGV. V dropped 3 bases and J dropped 10; count of bases not matched to a gene: 5. In the authors' workflow: Estimation of nucleated cell counts relied on the amplification of reference gene primers. Assay: immunoSEQ multiplex PCR; the TCRdb copy retains only in-frame clones and omits some. V, J and clone size reflect that table, while D and trimming were determined from the DNA. This sample has 200,000 to 250,000 clones, with 88% found just once.

Sequencing was performed on peripheral blood. This chain joins TRBV11-2 and TRBJ1-2, with TRBD1 matching over 7 bases. The receptor comes from a woman in her sixties or seventies with acute or convalescent COVID-19. The CDR3 region is CASSLTGIVYTF. In DNA form, the CDR3 reads TGTGCCAGCAGCTTGACAGGGATAGTCTACACCTTC.